The present entry profiles one T cell receptor (beta chain) with its context. The repertoire was sequenced with immunoSEQ multiplex PCR; TCRdb's copy has only in-frame clones and lacks some. The sample lists more than 350,000 clones, around 87% occurring once. The data originate from a study of blood T cell repertoires in COVID-19. Background on the study: Whether acute or convalescent, the COVID-19 samples came from the United States, Italy and Spain. PBMCs, B-cell-depleted T cells, or T cells were the source of the cDNA or gDNA that made up the material.

Enrolled during active infection, Seattle patients were then followed longitudinally. The sample comprised peripheral blood. The clonotype comes from a woman aged 25 to 39 with COVID-19, enrolled during active disease.

The CDR3 here is CAWSPTGGGETQYF. DNA of the CDR3: TGTGCCTGGAGTCCGACAGGGGGCGGAGAGACCCAGTACTTC. The rearrangement joins TRBV30 to TRBJ2-5; 10 bases map to TRBD1. In germline, CDR1 is GTSNPN, CDR2 SVGIG (reference sequence). The trim removed 2 bases at V and 4 bases at J, leaving 4 bases unmatched. The CDR3 contains 14 residues.